The 24 T cell receptor beta chains reported below all come from one sample, sequenced in a study of Graves' ophthalmopathy and Graves' hyperthyroidism. CDR3 regions of TCR beta were amplified from RNA transcripts. HTBI primers were used in a first-round RT-PCR, which preceded a second-round multiplex PCR. TCRdb re-analysed the multiplex PCR reads in MiXCR, keeping a single row per CDR3 protein. The sample lists some 380,000 distinct CDR3 sequences; roughly 15% were seen once. The sequenced material came from peripheral blood. All receptors come from a woman between 18 and 29 years old with stable Graves' hyperthyroidism.

The gene calls are TRBV5-1 and TRBJ2-7, with D possibly being TRBD1 or TRBD2 (5 bases each). V was cut by 4 bases and J by 3 bases, with 14 bases left in between. CDR1 and CDR2 from the germline V gene are SGHRS and YFSETQ. The CDR3 has 14 amino acids. In nucleotides, the CDR3 is TGCGCCAGCAGCCAAGGACCTGGGGGCTACGAGCAGTACTTC. Its translation is CASSQGPGGYEQYF.

In its sample, this clonotype was seen many times. The chain has TRBV19 and TRBJ1-1, with D perhaps matching TRBD1 (6 bases). Trimming took off 6 bases at V and 3 bases at J, with 20 bases between the two ends. This CDR3 has 16 amino acids. CDR1 is LNHDA, CDR2 SQIVND, per germline (reference sequence). CDR3 protein: CASRTSSRGRDTEAFF. CDR3 coding DNA: TGTGCCAGTAGGACTTCGTCTCGGGGGCGAGACACTGAAGCTTTCTTT. The full variable domain, its missing parts supplied by reference TRBV19 and TRBJ1-1, is DGGITQSPKYLFRKEGQNVTLSCEQNLNHDAMYWYRQDPGQGLRLIYYSQIVNDFQKGDIAEGYSVSREKKESFPLTVTSAQKNPTAFYLCASRTSSRGRDTEAFFGQGTRLTVV.

This clonotype was recorded many times. The chain employs TRBV19 and TRBJ1-6; the match to TRBD1 covers 8 bases. The trim removed 3 bases at V and 9 bases at J, leaving 7 bases unmatched. The CDR3 extends over 15 amino acids. The germline CDR1 and CDR2 sequences are LNHDA and SQIVND (reference sequence). The CDR3 loop reads CASSIMGQAPSPLHF. The CDR3, as DNA: TGTGCCAGTAGTATTATGGGACAGGCGCCTTCACCCCTCCACTTT.

This clonotype was seen only a few times. The chain joins TRBV27 to TRBJ2-5; weak D call: TRBD1 (6 bases). This CDR3 is 15 amino acids long. Trimming removed 8 bases at V and 1 base at J, with 17 bases between. Germline assignment: CDR1 MNHEY and CDR2 SMNVEV (reference sequence). The CDR3, as DNA: TGTGCCAGCCGTCCATGGGGGCGGAGCCAAGAGACCCAGTACTTC. Its protein is CASRPWGRSQETQYF.

This clonotype was picked up many times. The rearrangement uses TRBV20-1 and TRBJ1-2; D is unclear. The V gene lost 6 bases and the J gene lost 7 bases, with 12 bases spanning the gap. The CDR3 runs 11 residues. The germline gives CDR1 DFQATT, CDR2 SNEGSKA (reference sequence). The CDR3 DNA is TGCAGTGCCTACAGAATTCTTGGCTACACCTTC. Protein sequence: CSAYRILGYTF.

This clonotype was recorded at least ten times. V is TRBV2 and J is TRBJ1-1, with D perhaps matching TRBD1 (6 bases). The germline V gene encodes CDR1 SNHLY and CDR2 FYNNEI. Trimming removed 10 bases from V and 8 bases from J, with 11 bases in between. The length of the CDR3 is 10 residues. The CDR3 is CAIVDREAFF. CDR3 in DNA: TGTGCCATCGTAGACAGGGAAGCTTTCTTT.

This clonotype was counted ten times or more. The CDR3 nucleotides read TGTGCCAGCAGCCCTACCGGACTAGCGAAAGAGACCCAGTACTTC. Protein product: CASSPTGLAKETQYF. The gene calls are TRBV28 and TRBJ2-5; 9 nucleotides match TRBD2. Per germline, CDR1 MDHEN and CDR2 SYDVKM. This CDR3 contains 15 residues. V gave up 6 bases and J gave up 3 bases; unmatched junction bases: 8.

This clonotype appeared a few times. The chain is built from TRBV18 and TRBJ2-5; TRBD2 agrees at 8 bases. Germline V gene lookup returns CDR1 KGHSH and CDR2 LQKENI. The CDR3 length is 15 residues. The V gene end was trimmed by 0 bases and the J gene end by 4 bases; junction bases not matched to a gene: 4. CDR3 sequence: CASSPPSGVGETQYF. Written as DNA, the CDR3 is TGTGCCAGCTCACCACCTAGCGGGGTTGGAGAGACCCAGTACTTC.

V gene TRBV4-1 combines with J gene TRBJ1-2; tentatively, D is TRBD1 (5 bases). Germline assignment: CDR1 MGHRA and CDR2 YSYEKL. CDR3 size: 16 residues. The V and J ends lost 1 base and 8 bases respectively, with 20 bases between them. The CDR3, as DNA: TGCGCCAGCAGCCAAGTTGGGGCCAGCCTAAATATCGGCTACACCTTC. Translation gives CASSQVGASLNIGYTF.

The J gene is TRBJ2-2, the V gene TRBV4-1, with D possibly matching TRBD1 (6 bases). The CDR3 runs to 16 residues. The germline V gene has CDR1 MGHRA and CDR2 YSYEKL. Trimming shortened V by 1 base and J by 3 bases, and 12 bases separated the two germline ends. The chain's CDR3 is CASSQVQGLDTGELFF. As DNA, the CDR3 is TGCGCCAGCAGCCAAGTACAGGGATTAGACACCGGGGAGCTGTTTTTT.

The CDR3 nucleotides are TGTGCCAGCAGTTTAAAGACAGGCCATTTAAACTACGAGCAGTACTTC. It is translated as CASSLKTGHLNYEQYF. V usage is TRBV12-3 or TRBV12-4 and J usage is TRBJ2-7, with D maybe TRBD1 (6 bases). V dropped 2 bases and J dropped 3 bases, with 17 bases sitting between them. CDR3 size: 16 residues.

This clonotype has ten or more counts. The J gene is TRBJ1-2, the V gene TRBV12-3 or TRBV12-4, with 7 nucleotides matching TRBD1. The CDR3 has 13 residues. V lost 6 bases and J lost 5; bases outside the gene matches: 6. The CDR3 sequence: CASSAGQQYGYTF. CDR3 DNA sequence: TGTGCCAGCAGCGCGGGACAGCAGTATGGCTACACCTTC.

The gene calls are TRBV4-2 and TRBJ1-2; D is unresolved. Germline CDR1 and CDR2: LGHNA and YNFKEQ. This CDR3 has 15 amino acids. Between the trimmed V and J ends, which lost 1 base and 7 bases, there was a span of 16 bases. The chain's CDR3 is CASSQVAAVLSGYTF. The CDR3 DNA is TGTGCCAGCAGCCAAGTGGCGGCAGTTTTATCTGGCTACACCTTC.

This clonotype has at least ten counts. The chain joins TRBV12-3 or TRBV12-4 to TRBJ2-2, with TRBD2 matching 12 bases. After removal of 4 bases from V and 5 bases from J, the junction contained 11 bases not matched to a gene. This CDR3 has 18 residues. The CDR3 reads CASSWGTSGPLGTGELFF. CDR3 DNA sequence: TGTGCCAGCAGTTGGGGGACTAGCGGGCCCCTGGGAACCGGGGAGCTGTTTTTT.

At least ten counts were recorded for this clonotype. The CDR3 nucleotides are TGTGCCAGCAGCTTAGATCCGAGGAGGGGATGGGCTCAGCCCCAGCATTTT. It codes for CASSLDPRRGWAQPQHF. J is TRBJ1-5 and V is TRBV11-2, with a weak D call TRBD1 (5 bases). This CDR3 has 17 amino acids. Germline V gene data show CDR1 as SGHAT and CDR2 as FQNNGV. The V gene lost 0 bases and the J gene lost 6 bases, with 18 bases spanning the gap. Full variable domain (rest looked up from reference TRBV11-2 and TRBJ1-5): EAGVAQSPRYKIIEKRQSVAFWCNPISGHATLYWYQQILGQGPKLLIQFQNNGVVDDSQLPKDRFSAERLKGVDSTLKIQPAKLEDSAVYLCASSLDPRRGWAQPQHFGDGTRLSIL.

This clonotype has a count of ten or more. J is TRBJ1-5 and V is TRBV15, with 7 bases that match TRBD1. After removal of 4 bases from V and 4 bases from J, the junction contained 7 bases not matched to a gene. From germline, CDR1 is LNHNV and CDR2 YYDKDF (reference sequence). This CDR3 spans 15 amino acids. The CDR3 sequence is CATSTQTGTNQPQHF. The CDR3 nucleotides are TGTGCCACCAGCACCCAGACAGGGACTAATCAGCCCCAGCATTTT. Variable domain in full (rest from reference TRBV15 and TRBJ1-5): DAMVIQNPRYQVTQFGKPVTLSCSQTLNHNVMYWYQQKSSQAPKLLFHYYDKDFNNEADTPDNFQSRRPNTSFCFLDIRSPGLGDTAMYLCATSTQTGTNQPQHFGDGTRLSIL.

This clonotype was detected many times. V usage is TRBV19 and J usage is TRBJ1-1; 8 bases agree with TRBD1. The ends lost 8 bases at V and 0 bases at J; junction bases unmatched: 2. Germline V gene sequence: CDR1 LNHDA, CDR2 SQIVND (reference sequence). The CDR3 runs 13 residues. CDR3 DNA: TGTGCCAGTCGGACAGGGATGAACACTGAAGCTTTCTTT. Protein product: CASRTGMNTEAFF.

Many counts were recorded for this clonotype. The chain is built from TRBV12-3 or TRBV12-4 and TRBJ2-5; the D gene could be TRBD1 or TRBD2 (6 bases each). The CDR3 is 17 amino acids. The germline V and J ends were trimmed by 6 bases and 2 bases, with 22 bases remaining between them. Here the CDR3 DNA reads TGTGCCAGCAGCCAATACGTGGGGGGCAATTCACAAGAGACCCAGTACTTC. This sequence encodes CASSQYVGGNSQETQYF.

V is TRBV6-5 and J is TRBJ2-7; TRBD2 matches 9 bases. The CDR3 has 15 residues. The V segment lost 4 bases and the J segment 0 bases; nucleotides outside the gene matches: 4. CDR1 is MNHEY, CDR2 SVGAGI, per germline. DNA of the CDR3: TGTGCCAGCAGTTCCCTAGCGGGGCACTCCTACGAGCAGTACTTC. It codes for CASSSLAGHSYEQYF.

Note on this clonotype: A read error is possible here, since a much larger clone lies one base away. The chain couples TRBV11-2 to TRBJ1-3, with D possibly matching TRBD1 (6 bases). Per the germline V gene, CDR1 is SGHAT and CDR2 is FQNNGV. This CDR3 contains 15 residues. Trimming took off 7 bases at V and 4 bases at J, with 17 bases between the two ends. The CDR3 sequence: CASTTAGTGGNTIYF. As DNA, the CDR3 is TGTGCCAGCACGACCGCCGGAACAGGGGGAAACACCATATATTTT.

This clonotype was detected only a few times. The chain links TRBV14 to TRBJ2-7, with no clear D. Trimming pared 3 bases from V and 2 bases from J, leaving 8 bases between. The CDR3 has 13 amino acids. Germline loops: CDR1 SGHDN, CDR2 FVKESK. The CDR3 sequence is CASSHRQTYEQYF. DNA of the CDR3: TGTGCCAGCAGCCATCGACAAACCTACGAGCAGTACTTC. Full variable domain (rest looked up from reference TRBV14 and TRBJ2-7): EAGVTQFPSHSVIEKGQTVTLRCDPISGHDNLYWYRRVMGKEIKFLLHFVKESKQDESGMPNNRFLAERTGGTYSTLKVQPAELEDSGVYFCASSHRQTYEQYFGPGTRLTVT.

V usage is TRBV12-3 or TRBV12-4 and J usage is TRBJ1-2, with D perhaps matching TRBD1 (5 bases). Trimming removed 4 bases at V and 4 bases at J, with 13 bases between. The CDR3 is 14 amino acids. CDR3 residues: CASSYGGGSYGYTF. The CDR3 DNA sequence: TGTGCCAGCAGTTATGGGGGGGGTAGCTATGGCTACACCTTC.

This clonotype has ten or more counts. The chain uses TRBV12-3 or TRBV12-4 and TRBJ2-7; TRBD1 or TRBD2 may be the D gene (6 bases each). The CDR3 covers 14 residues. Trimming took 3 bases from V and 2 from J, leaving 11 bases between them. The CDR3 coding sequence is TGTGCCAGCAGTTTCACGGGGGCGCCCTACGAGCAGTACTTC. As protein: CASSFTGAPYEQYF.

This clonotype was picked up a small number of times. The chain recombines TRBV28 with TRBJ1-1; D is unresolved. V was shortened by 7 bases and J by 3 bases, with 3 bases between the two germline ends. The CDR3 is made up of 10 amino acids. Germline assignment: CDR1 MDHEN and CDR2 SYDVKM. This CDR3 reads CASIHTEAFF. The CDR3 nucleotides read TGTGCCAGCATTCACACTGAAGCTTTCTTT.